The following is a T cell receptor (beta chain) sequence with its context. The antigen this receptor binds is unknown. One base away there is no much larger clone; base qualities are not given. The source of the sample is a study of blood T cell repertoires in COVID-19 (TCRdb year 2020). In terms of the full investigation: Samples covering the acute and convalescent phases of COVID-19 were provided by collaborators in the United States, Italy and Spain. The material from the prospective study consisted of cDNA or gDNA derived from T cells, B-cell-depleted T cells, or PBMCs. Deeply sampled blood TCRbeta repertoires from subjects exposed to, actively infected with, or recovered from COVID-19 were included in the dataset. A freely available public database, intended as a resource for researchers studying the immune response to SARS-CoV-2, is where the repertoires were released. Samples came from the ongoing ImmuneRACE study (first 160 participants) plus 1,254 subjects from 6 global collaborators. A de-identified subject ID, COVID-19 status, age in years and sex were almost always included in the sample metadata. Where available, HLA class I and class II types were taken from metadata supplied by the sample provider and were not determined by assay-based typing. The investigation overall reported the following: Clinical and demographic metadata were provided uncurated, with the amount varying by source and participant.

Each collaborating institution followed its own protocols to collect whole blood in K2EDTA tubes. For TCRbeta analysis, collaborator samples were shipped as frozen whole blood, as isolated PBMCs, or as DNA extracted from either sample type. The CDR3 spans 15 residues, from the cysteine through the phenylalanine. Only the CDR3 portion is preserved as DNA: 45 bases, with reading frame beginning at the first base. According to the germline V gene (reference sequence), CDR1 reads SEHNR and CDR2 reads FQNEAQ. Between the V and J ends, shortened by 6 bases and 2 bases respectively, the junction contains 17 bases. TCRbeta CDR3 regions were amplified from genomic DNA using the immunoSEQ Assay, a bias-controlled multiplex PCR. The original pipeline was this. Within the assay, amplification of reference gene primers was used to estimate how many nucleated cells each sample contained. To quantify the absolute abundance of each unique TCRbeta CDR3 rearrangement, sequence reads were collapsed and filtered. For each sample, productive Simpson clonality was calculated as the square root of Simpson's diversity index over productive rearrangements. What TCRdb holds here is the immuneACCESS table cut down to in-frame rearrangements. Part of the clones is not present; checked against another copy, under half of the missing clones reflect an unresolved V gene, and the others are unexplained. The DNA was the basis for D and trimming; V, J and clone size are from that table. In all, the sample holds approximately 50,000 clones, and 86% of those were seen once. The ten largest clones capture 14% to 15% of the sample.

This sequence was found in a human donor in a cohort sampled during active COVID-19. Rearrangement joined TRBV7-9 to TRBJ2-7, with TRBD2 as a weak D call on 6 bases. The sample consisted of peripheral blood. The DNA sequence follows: TGTGCCAGCAGAAGTTCGGACGGGAGCGCCTACGAGCAGTACTTC. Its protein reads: CASRSSDGSAYEQYF.